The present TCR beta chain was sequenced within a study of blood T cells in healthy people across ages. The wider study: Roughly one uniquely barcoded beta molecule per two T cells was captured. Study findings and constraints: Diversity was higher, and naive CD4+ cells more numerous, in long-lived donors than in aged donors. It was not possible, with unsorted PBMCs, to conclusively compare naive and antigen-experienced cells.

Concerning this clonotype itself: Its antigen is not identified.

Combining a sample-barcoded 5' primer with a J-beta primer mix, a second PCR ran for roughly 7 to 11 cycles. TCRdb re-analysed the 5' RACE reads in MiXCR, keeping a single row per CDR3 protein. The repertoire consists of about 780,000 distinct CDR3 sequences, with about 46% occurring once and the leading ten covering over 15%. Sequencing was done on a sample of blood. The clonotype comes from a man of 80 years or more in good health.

The CDR3 DNA reads as TGTGCCGGTTCACTCACGGGGGCCTCACCCCTCCACTTT. Translating it yields CAGSLTGASPLHF. The chain recombines TRBV7-2 with TRBJ1-6, with D perhaps TRBD1 (6 bases). V lost 11 bases to trimming and J lost 10 bases, with 18 bases between them. CDR3 length equals 13 residues. Germline values: CDR1 SGHTA, CDR2 FQGNSA.